The rows below give T cell receptor beta chains drawn from one sample of a study of identical twins. TCRdb processed the 5' RACE reads anew with MiXCR; each CDR3 protein has one entry. Here the sample spans 1.5 million to 2 million distinct CDR3 sequences, about 30% being singletons. The sample was cord blood. The receptors shown here come from a newborn girl in good health. CDR3s include the opening cysteine and the closing phenylalanine or tryptophan. Fields, in order: clone size, D gene, J gene, V gene, CDR3 DNA, CDR3 protein. A D gene is named only where the DNA matches it firmly. Clone size is shown for a subset of rows, as once, few, many or a class of expanded clone.

- | TRBD1 | TRBJ1-5 | TRBV7-6 | TGTGCCAGCAGCAGGCAGGACAGGGAGCCCCAGCATTTT | CASSRQDREPQHF
- | - | TRBJ2-2 | TRBV28 | TGTGCCAGCAGCACGCACAGGGCGGGCACCGGGGAGCTGTTTTTT | CASSTHRAGTGELFF
many | TRBD2 | TRBJ2-3 | TRBV5-1 | TGCGCCAGCAGCTTGACTAGCGGGAGAGATACGCAGTATTTT | CASSLTSGRDTQYF
- | - | TRBJ2-7 | TRBV20-1 | TGCAGTGCTACCGTGGGGGCCCGCTACGAGCAGTACTTC | CSATVGARYEQYF
few | - | TRBJ1-2 | TRBV12-3/TRBV12-4 | TGTGCCAGCAGTCCCGTGGGGGGGCGGGCAGGCTATGGCTACACCTTC | CASSPVGGRAGYGYTF
- | - | TRBJ2-7 | TRBV20-1 | TGCAGTGCTAGAAAGACCAGGGTCGACTACGAGCAGTACTTC | CSARKTRVDYEQYF
- | - | TRBJ2-1 | TRBV20-1 | TGCAGTGCTAGAGACCTCCAGGACAGATCATCAAGGTGGTTCTTC | CSARDLQDRSSRWFF
- | - | TRBJ2-3 | TRBV5-8 | TGTGCCAGCAGCCCAGGGGATCGGGGGTATTTT | CASSPGDRGYF
- | - | TRBJ2-7 | TRBV6-1 | TGTGCCAGCAGTTCGGTTAGGGCAGGGATCGAGCAGTACTTC | CASSSVRAGIEQYF
- | - | TRBJ2-1 | TRBV7-9 | TGTGCCAGCACCCCATGGAATGAGCAGTTCTTC | CASTPWNEQFF
few | - | TRBJ2-1 | TRBV24-1 | TGTGCCACCAGTGCCGCGCCTCTCTACAATGAGCAGTTCTTC | CATSAAPLYNEQFF
- | TRBD2 | TRBJ2-1 | TRBV20-1 | TGCAGTGCTAGAGGGGCTAGCGGGAGGGCCAGCAATGAGCAGTTCTTC | CSARGASGRASNEQFF
- | TRBD2 | TRBJ2-1 | TRBV20-1 | TGCAGTGCTAGAGAGGGGAGCGGGGGGGCCATCGAGCAGTTCTTC | CSAREGSGGAIEQFF
- | - | TRBJ2-7 | TRBV6-5 | TGTGCCAGCAGCCGAGCTCTACAAAAGACCTACGAGCAGTACTTC | CASSRALQKTYEQYF
- | - | TRBJ2-2 | TRBV6-1 | TGTGCCAGCAGTGAAGGCCGACAAACCGGGGAGCTGTTTTTT | CASSEGRQTGELFF
- | - | TRBJ2-2 | TRBV20-1 | TGCAGTGCCAGGACTATTCAGACCGGGGAGCTGTTTTTT | CSARTIQTGELFF
- | TRBD2 | TRBJ2-7 | TRBV6-1 | TGTGCCAGCAGCCAACTAGCGGATACCTACGAGCAGTACTTC | CASSQLADTYEQYF
- | TRBD2 | TRBJ2-7 | TRBV12-3/TRBV12-4 | TGTACCAGCAGTCGGACTAGTCGATCCTACGAGCAGTACTTC | CTSSRTSRSYEQYF
- | - | TRBJ2-1 | TRBV5-1 | TGCGCCAGCCAGGGGCCCAATAGGGGGGAATACAATGAGCAGTTCTTC | CASQGPNRGEYNEQFF
many | TRBD1 | TRBJ2-7 | TRBV7-2 | TGTGCCAGCAGCTTAGTGGGGACAGCCTCCTACGAGCAGTACTTC | CASSLVGTASYEQYF
- | TRBD1 | TRBJ1-6 | TRBV4-1 | TGCGCCAGCAGCCCTCTTGGACAGGGGGTGAATTCACCCCTCCACTTT | CASSPLGQGVNSPLHF
- | - | TRBJ2-7 | TRBV2 | TGTGCCAGCAGTCCCGGGCCTACGGGTCCCCATAGGTACTTC | CASSPGPTGPHRYF
- | TRBD2 | TRBJ2-1 | TRBV5-1 | TGCGCCAGCACTAAAGGACTAGCGGGTCTCAATGAGCAGTTCTTC | CASTKGLAGLNEQFF
- | - | TRBJ2-1 | TRBV9 | TGTGCCAGCAGCACCCCCAAGACAGGCTTAAACCCGTACAATGAGCAGTTCTTC | CASSTPKTGLNPYNEQFF
- | - | TRBJ2-2 | TRBV20-1 | TGCAGTGCTAAGGGCCGGGTCGGCACCGGGGAGCTGTTTTTT | CSAKGRVGTGELFF
- | - | TRBJ1-1 | TRBV28 | TGTGCCAGCAGTTTATGGGGCCAGGGCCTGCACACTGAAGCTTTCTTT | CASSLWGQGLHTEAFF
once | TRBD2 | TRBJ2-7 | TRBV5-1 | TGCGCCGGCAGCTCGCTGACTAGCGACCTTGCCTACGAGCAGTACTTC | CAGSSLTSDLAYEQYF
- | - | TRBJ2-3 | TRBV28 | TGTGCCAGCACCCCTTTCGGGGGTGTCACAGATACGCAGTATTTT | CASTPFGGVTDTQYF
- | - | TRBJ2-7 | TRBV18 | TGTGCCAGCTCACCCCTTCCCCGGCCTGGAACTTACGAGCAGTACTTC | CASSPLPRPGTYEQYF
few | TRBD2 | TRBJ2-3 | TRBV7-2 | TGTGCCAGCAGATGGACTAGCAGTCTCGCAGATACGCAGTATTTT | CASRWTSSLADTQYF
few | - | TRBJ2-1 | TRBV20-1 | TGCAGTGCTAGAGTGAGGGGTCCTCGATCCTACAATGAGCAGTTCTTC | CSARVRGPRSYNEQFF
- | - | TRBJ1-2 | TRBV9 | TGTGCCAGCAGCGTCGGGGCCGGGTATGGCTACACCTTC | CASSVGAGYGYTF
many | - | TRBJ2-7 | TRBV5-1 | TGCGCCAGCAGCTTGCCGACTAGCTCCTACGAGCAGTACTTC | CASSLPTSSYEQYF
few | - | TRBJ2-1 | TRBV11-3 | TGTGCCAGCAGCTTAGTGGGGGCTGAGCAGTTCTTC | CASSLVGAEQFF
many | - | TRBJ2-7 | TRBV12-3/TRBV12-4 | TGTGCCAGCAGTTTAGCGAGACTAAGCTCCTACGAGCAGTACTTC | CASSLARLSSYEQYF
few | TRBD1 | TRBJ1-2 | TRBV20-1 | TGCAGTGCTAGAGCGTTTCGCGTTGGGACAGCCACTACTACCGGCTACACCTTC | CSARAFRVGTATTTGYTF
- | - | TRBJ2-7 | TRBV5-5 | TGTGCCAGCAGCCGAACAGGGAGGGCCTACGAGCAGTACTTC | CASSRTGRAYEQYF
few | TRBD2 | TRBJ2-5 | TRBV7-2 | TGTGCCAGCAGCTTAAAACTAGCGAAAGAGACCCAGTACTTC | CASSLKLAKETQYF
once | - | TRBJ1-4 | TRBV3-1 | TGTGCCAGCAGCCAACCCCGGGGAGAGTATGAAAAACTGTTTTTT | CASSQPRGEYEKLFF
- | - | TRBJ2-3 | TRBV12-3/TRBV12-4 | TGTGCCAGCAGTTGCGGAGTTGCGCAGTATTTT | CASSCGVAQYF
many | - | TRBJ1-2 | TRBV29-1 | TGCAGCGTTGAAGGGACACGGGGCGGCTACACCTTC | CSVEGTRGGYTF
- | - | TRBJ1-6 | TRBV3-1 | TGTGCCAGCAGCCCTCGGCTTAATTCACCCCTCCACTTT | CASSPRLNSPLHF
- | - | TRBJ2-1 | TRBV9 | TGTGCCAGCAGCGTCCTCGCGGGCAGCTCCTACGAGCAGTTCTTC | CASSVLAGSSYEQFF
few | - | TRBJ2-7 | TRBV20-1 | TGCAGTGCCGGGGGGCGGAACGAGCAGTACTTC | CSAGGRNEQYF
- | - | TRBJ1-1 | TRBV20-1 | TGCAGTGCTAGAGATGGGGCGGCTGAAGCTTTCTTT | CSARDGAAEAFF